This T cell receptor (beta chain) was captured in a study of cytomegalovirus exposure and HLA in healthy donors. Study-wide results and limits: Later on, analysis showed that most CMV-associated TCR beta chains appeared to be HLA-restricted. In a later analysis, 16,951 TCR beta sequences were associated with HLA alleles at 0.05 false discovery rate.

With regard to this clone: The antigen is not known.

PCR used 60 Vbeta primers and 13 Jbeta primers. Produced via immunoSEQ multiplex PCR; TCRdb's table is partial and in-frame only. The table has 95,000 to 100,000 clones, about 80% seen once. Sequencing used PBMCs. This sequence originates from a man aged 40-49 years in good health and CMV-seronegative.

The CDR3 is CASSLFGPVAHGYTF. The CDR3 DNA reads as TGTGCCAGCAGCTTGTTTGGGCCAGTTGCTCATGGCTACACCTTC. The chain joins TRBV5-5 to TRBJ1-2; D ambiguous. This CDR3 has 15 amino acids. Trimming left V 1 base short and J 6 bases short, with 16 bases between. Germline V gene lookup returns CDR1 SGHKS and CDR2 YYEKEE (reference sequence).